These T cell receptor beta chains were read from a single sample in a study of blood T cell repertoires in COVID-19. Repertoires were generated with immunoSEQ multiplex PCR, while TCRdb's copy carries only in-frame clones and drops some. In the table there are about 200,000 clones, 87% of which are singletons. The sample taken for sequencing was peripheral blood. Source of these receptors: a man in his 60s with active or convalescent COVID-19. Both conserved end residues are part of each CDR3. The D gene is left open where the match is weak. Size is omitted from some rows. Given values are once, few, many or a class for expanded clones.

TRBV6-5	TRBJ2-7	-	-	TGTGCCAGCAGGCGCGGACAAGGGTCCTCCTACGAGCAGTACTTC	CASRRGQGSSYEQYF
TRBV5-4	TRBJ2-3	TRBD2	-	TGTGCCAGCAGCGGGGGACTAGCGGGGATGGCAGATACGCAGTATTTT	CASSGGLAGMADTQYF
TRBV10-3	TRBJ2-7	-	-	TGTGCCATCAGTGAGTCACCCGAAGTTAGCGGCTACGAGCAGTACTTC	CAISESPEVSGYEQYF
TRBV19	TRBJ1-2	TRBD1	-	TGTGCCAGTAGTGCAGGGGGCGGCAATCCCCGCTATGGCTACACCTTC	CASSAGGGNPRYGYTF
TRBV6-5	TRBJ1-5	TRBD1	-	TGTGCCAGCAGTCGGACAGGGGGCAATCAGCCCCAGCATTTT	CASSRTGGNQPQHF
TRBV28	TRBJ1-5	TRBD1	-	TGTGCCAGCAGCGCAGGACAGGGGCGCAATCAGCCCCAGCATTTT	CASSAGQGRNQPQHF
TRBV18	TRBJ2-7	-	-	TGTGCCAGCTCACCACGACCAGGAACCTACGAGCAGTACTTC	CASSPRPGTYEQYF
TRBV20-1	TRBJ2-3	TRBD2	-	TGCAGTGCTAGTCGACTAGCGGGGGGGCCGAGGAGCACAGATACGCAGTATTTT	CSASRLAGGPRSTDTQYF
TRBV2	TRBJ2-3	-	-	TGTGCCAGTGGACAGCTAAGCACAGATACGCAGTATTTT	CASGQLSTDTQYF
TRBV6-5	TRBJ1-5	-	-	TGTGCCAGCAGGCGAACAGCCAAGGAGCCCCAGCATTTT	CASRRTAKEPQHF
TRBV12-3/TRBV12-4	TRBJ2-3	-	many	TGTGCCAGCAGTTTAAGGAGACTAGATACGCAGTATTTT	CASSLRRLDTQYF
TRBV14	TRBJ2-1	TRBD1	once	TGTGCCAGCAGCCCAAACAGGGGGTTTTCCCACAATGAGCAGTTCTTC	CASSPNRGFSHNEQFF
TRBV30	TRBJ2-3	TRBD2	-	TGTGCCTGGAGGGCCGGGACTACAAGAGGAACAGATACGCAGTATTTT	CAWRAGTTRGTDTQYF
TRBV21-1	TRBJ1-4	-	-	TGTGCCAGCGGCCAGACCGACAGGGACTGGGAAAAACTGTTTTTT	CASGQTDRDWEKLFF
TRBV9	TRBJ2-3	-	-	TGTGCCAGCAGCGTAGGGGGTCGGGCGGGAGATACGCAGTATTTT	CASSVGGRAGDTQYF
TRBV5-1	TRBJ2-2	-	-	TGCGCCAGCAGCGCTCTGAGCGGATCCGGGGAGCTGTTTTTT	CASSALSGSGELFF
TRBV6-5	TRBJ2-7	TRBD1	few	TGTGCCAGCAGTACATCCGGGACAGGGTCCTACGAGCAGTACTTC	CASSTSGTGSYEQYF
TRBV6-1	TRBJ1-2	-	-	TGTGCCAGCAGTGAAGAAAGTATCTTACAGACGGCTGGCTACACCTTC	CASSEESILQTAGYTF
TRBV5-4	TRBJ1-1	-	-	TGTGCCAGCACCGCCGGTGGTGAAGCTTTCTTT	CASTAGGEAFF
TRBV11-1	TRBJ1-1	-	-	TGTGCCAGCAGCCCAGGACAGCGAGGGGGGGGCACTGAAGCTTTCTTT	CASSPGQRGGGTEAFF
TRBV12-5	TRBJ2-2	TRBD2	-	TGTGCTAGTGTTCCAAGCGGGGGGGCTACCGGGGAGCTGTTTTTT	CASVPSGGATGELFF
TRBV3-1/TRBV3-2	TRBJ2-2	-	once	TGTGCCAGCAGTCTGACTACCGGGGAGCTGTTTTTT	CASSLTTGELFF
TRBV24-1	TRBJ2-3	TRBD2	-	TGTGCCACCAGTGATTCCCTGCGGGGGGGCACAGATACGCAGTATTTT	CATSDSLRGGTDTQYF
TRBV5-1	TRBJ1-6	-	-	TGCGCCAGCAGCGCTAACCCCGGGAGCTCCTATAATTCACCCCTCCACTTT	CASSANPGSSYNSPLHF
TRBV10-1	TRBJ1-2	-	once	TGCGCCAGCACCTCCCTAGGTGAAGGGACTTATGGCTACACCTTC	CASTSLGEGTYGYTF
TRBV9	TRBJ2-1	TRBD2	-	TGTGCCAGCAGCGTAGGCGGGGGGGTTTTCATTAGCTCCTACAATGAGCAGTTCTTC	CASSVGGGVFISSYNEQFF
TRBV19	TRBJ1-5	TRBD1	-	TGTGCCAGTAGTACCAGGACAGGGGGTCAGCCCCAGCATTTT	CASSTRTGGQPQHF
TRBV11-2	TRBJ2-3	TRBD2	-	TGTGCCAGCAGCCCCGGGACTAGCGGGGGAGATACGCAGTATTTT	CASSPGTSGGDTQYF
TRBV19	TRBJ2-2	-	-	TGTGCCAGTAACGGGGCGAACACCGGGGAGCTGTTTTTT	CASNGANTGELFF
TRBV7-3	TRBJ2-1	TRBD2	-	TGTGCCAGCAGCTTAAGACTAGCGGGGGTCAATGAGCAGTTCTTC	CASSLRLAGVNEQFF
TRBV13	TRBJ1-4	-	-	TGTGCCAGCAGCTTAATTCGTGGCGAAAAACTGTTTTTT	CASSLIRGEKLFF
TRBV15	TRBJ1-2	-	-	TGTGCCACCAGCAGAGAATGGGCTCCCGATGGTACTGGGTACACCTTC	CATSREWAPDGTGYTF
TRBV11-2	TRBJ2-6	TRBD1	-	TGTGCCAGCAGACCTCCGGGACAGGGAAGAGTGGGGGCCAACGTCCTGACTTTC	CASRPPGQGRVGANVLTF
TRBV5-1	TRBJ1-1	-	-	TGCGCCAGCAGCTCCACAGACCGTGCCCTCATGAACACTGAAGCTTTCTTT	CASSSTDRALMNTEAFF
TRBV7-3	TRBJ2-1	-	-	TGTGCCAGCAGCTTAACGAGGGACTCCATCGAGCAGTTCTTC	CASSLTRDSIEQFF
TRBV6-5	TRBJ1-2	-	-	TGTGCCAGCAGTTACTCGAAGGGGGGGAGCTATGGCTACACCTTC	CASSYSKGGSYGYTF
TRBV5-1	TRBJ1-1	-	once	TGCGCCAGCAGCTTGGCCCAGTTCATGAACACTGAAGCTTTCTTT	CASSLAQFMNTEAFF
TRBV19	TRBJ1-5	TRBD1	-	TGTGCCAGTAGTATCTTAGACAGGGACTTACGGCCCCAGCATTTT	CASSILDRDLRPQHF
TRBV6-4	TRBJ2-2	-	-	TGTGCCAGCAGCAACGAGCCGGGGGCCGGGGAGCTGTTTTTT	CASSNEPGAGELFF
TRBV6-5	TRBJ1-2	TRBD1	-	TGTGCCAGCCATACAGGGGGCTATGGCTACACCTTC	CASHTGGYGYTF
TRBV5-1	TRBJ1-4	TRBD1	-	TGCGCCAGCAGCTTGGGACAGGGGGCTCGGGAAAAACTGTTTTTT	CASSLGQGAREKLFF
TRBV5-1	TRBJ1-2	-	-	TGCGCCAGCAGCTTGGACAGGATCTATGGCTACACCTTC	CASSLDRIYGYTF
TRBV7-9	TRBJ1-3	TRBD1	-	TGTGCCAGCAGCTTATCAGGGGGTGGAAACACCATATATTTT	CASSLSGGGNTIYF
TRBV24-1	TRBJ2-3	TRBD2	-	TGTGCCACCAGTGCGTTGGGACTAGCGGGGTCAGGACCCCAATCCACAGATACGCAGTATTTT	CATSALGLAGSGPQSTDTQYF
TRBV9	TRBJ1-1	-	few	TGTGCCAGCAGCGTACAGGGGAACACTGAAGCTTTCTTT	CASSVQGNTEAFF
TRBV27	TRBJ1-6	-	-	TGTGCCAGCAGTTTGGTCGGGGTAGGTAATTCACCCCTCCACTTT	CASSLVGVGNSPLHF
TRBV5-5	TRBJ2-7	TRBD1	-	TGTGCCAGCAGCTTGGAGGGTTGGAGAGCAGGGGGCTACGAGCAGTACTTC	CASSLEGWRAGGYEQYF
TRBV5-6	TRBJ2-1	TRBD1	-	TGTGCCAGCACCACCGGGACAGGGGACAATGAGCAGTTCTTC	CASTTGTGDNEQFF
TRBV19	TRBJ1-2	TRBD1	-	TGTGCCAGTACCAAGGACAGGGTCGATGGCTACACCTTC	CASTKDRVDGYTF
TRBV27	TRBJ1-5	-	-	TGTGCCAGCAGCACGGGGGGGCAGCCCCAGCATTTT	CASSTGGQPQHF
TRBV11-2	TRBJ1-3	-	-	TGTGCCAGCAGCTCTCGGGGGGGGACTGGAAACACCATATATTTT	CASSSRGGTGNTIYF
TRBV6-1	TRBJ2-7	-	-	TGTGCCAGCAGTGAACGGGAGAGCTCCTACGAGCAGTACTTC	CASSERESSYEQYF
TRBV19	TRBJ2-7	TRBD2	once	TGTGCCAGTAGTCCCCAGAGCGGGGGGGCCTCAGGAGAGCAGTACTTC	CASSPQSGGASGEQYF
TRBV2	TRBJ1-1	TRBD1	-	TGTGCCAGCAGTGTACAGGGGGCCGGGACTGAAGCTTTCTTT	CASSVQGAGTEAFF
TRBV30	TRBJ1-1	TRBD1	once	TGTGCCTGGAGCCCCTTCGGGACAGGGGGCACTGAAGCTTTCTTT	CAWSPFGTGGTEAFF
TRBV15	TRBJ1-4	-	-	TGTGCCACCAGCAGTTCAGGGAACTCGGAAAAACTGTTTTTT	CATSSSGNSEKLFF
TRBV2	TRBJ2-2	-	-	TGTGCCAGCATGGAGGATGACGGGGAGCTGTTTTTT	CASMEDDGELFF
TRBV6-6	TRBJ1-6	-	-	TGTGCCAGCAGACCGGGACTAGGAGGGTCACCCCTCCACTTT	CASRPGLGGSPLHF
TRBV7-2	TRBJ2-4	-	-	TGTGCCAGCAGCCCCCGGGACACCTACCTCCCGAAAAACATTCAGTACTTC	CASSPRDTYLPKNIQYF
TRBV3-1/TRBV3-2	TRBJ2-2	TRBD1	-	TGTGCCAGCAGCCGTGCGGGGACAGGGGCGGTCGGGGAGCTGTTTTTT	CASSRAGTGAVGELFF